These T cell receptor beta chains were read from a single sample in a study of technical replicates of blood from a handful of donors. Only in-frame clones appear in the TCRdb table, and some are missing; sequencing was by immunoSEQ multiplex PCR. The sample yields 85,000 to 100,000 clones, around 94% seen once. The specimen sequenced was T cells isolated from PBMCs. All receptors derive from a human donor in good health. Both conserved end residues are part of each CDR3. Each record gives: clone size, V gene, D gene, J gene, CDR3 protein, CDR3 DNA. A D gene is named only where the DNA matches it firmly. Where a row states a size, it is once, few, many or the class of an expanded clone; other rows omit it.

NA,TRBV4-1,NA,TRBJ1-4,CASSQWRNEKLFF,TGCGCCAGCAGCCAGTGGCGGAATGAAAAACTGTTTTTT
NA,TRBV4-2,NA,TRBJ1-2,CASSQATSGQPINYGYTF,TGTGCCAGCAGCCAAGCGACAAGCGGGCAGCCGATTAACTATGGCTACACCTTC
NA,TRBV18,NA,TRBJ2-7,CASSPRTTNSYEQYF,TGTGCCAGCTCACCAAGGACAACTAATTCCTACGAGCAGTACTTC
NA,TRBV6-5,NA,TRBJ1-2,CASRKLANYGYTF,TGTGCCAGCAGAAAACTAGCTAACTATGGCTACACCTTC
NA,TRBV13,NA,TRBJ1-4,CASSGGNEKLFF,TGTGCCAGCAGCGGCGGTAACGAAAAACTGTTTTTT
few,TRBV30,NA,TRBJ1-5,CAWSPSGTRSNQPQHF,TGTGCCTGGAGTCCCTCCGGGACAAGGAGCAATCAGCCCCAGCATTTT
few,TRBV10-1,NA,TRBJ1-1,CASSDGAADTEAFF,TGCGCCAGCAGTGATGGGGCGGCGGACACTGAAGCTTTCTTT
NA,TRBV6-1,NA,TRBJ1-5,CASSPRQRPQPQHF,TGTGCCAGCAGTCCCCGACAAAGACCTCAGCCCCAGCATTTT
NA,TRBV13,TRBD1,TRBJ1-2,CASSSTGTPYGYTF,TGTGCCAGCAGCTCGACAGGGACCCCCTATGGCTACACCTTC
NA,TRBV12-5,TRBD1,TRBJ2-2,CASGLTIGQGIGELFF,TGTGCTAGTGGTTTGACGATTGGACAGGGAATAGGGGAGCTGTTTTTT
NA,TRBV6-5,NA,TRBJ1-1,CASSYSTGALQRGAFF,TGTGCCAGCAGTTACTCGACAGGAGCACTCCAAAGGGGAGCTTTCTTT
once,TRBV5-1,TRBD2,TRBJ2-3,CASSFGAGGVTDTQYF,TGCGCCAGCAGCTTCGGGGCGGGGGGCGTCACAGATACGCAGTATTTT
NA,TRBV7-6,NA,TRBJ1-3,CASREEGSGNTIYF,TGTGCCAGTCGGGAAGAGGGCTCTGGAAACACCATATATTTT
NA,TRBV28,TRBD1,TRBJ1-4,CASSLRRGPTNEKLFF,TGTGCCAGCAGTTTACGCAGGGGGCCAACTAATGAAAAACTGTTTTTT
once,TRBV6-5,NA,TRBJ1-5,CASFRSLEYNQPQHF,TGTGCCAGCTTTCGCAGCCTAGAGTACAATCAGCCCCAGCATTTT
NA,TRBV2,NA,TRBJ2-1,CASSGSGPFEQFF,TGTGCCAGCAGTGGGTCAGGGCCGTTTGAGCAGTTCTTC
NA,TRBV6-1,TRBD2,TRBJ2-2,CASSEEAGASTGELFF,TGTGCCAGCAGTGAAGAGGCGGGAGCCAGCACCGGGGAGCTGTTTTTT
NA,TRBV5-1,TRBD2,TRBJ2-1,CASSPSGEYNEQFF,TGCGCCAGCAGCCCTAGCGGGGAATACAATGAGCAGTTCTTC
NA,TRBV7-9,TRBD2,TRBJ2-3,CASLSGRRSDTQYF,TGTGCCAGTCTTAGCGGGAGAAGGTCAGATACGCAGTATTTT
NA,TRBV28,NA,TRBJ1-3,CASRPGGEIGNTIYF,TGTGCCAGCAGGCCTGGGGGCGAAATTGGAAACACCATATATTTT
NA,TRBV7-9,NA,TRBJ1-1,CASSLAGAAEAFF,TGTGCCAGCAGCTTAGCAGGGGCCGCTGAAGCTTTCTTT
NA,TRBV7-7,TRBD2,TRBJ2-7,CASSPSSGSNYEQYF,TGTGCCAGCAGCCCTTCTAGCGGGTCGAACTACGAGCAGTACTTC
NA,TRBV27,TRBD2,TRBJ2-7,CASSLIAGGGYEQYF,TGTGCCAGCAGTTTAATAGCGGGAGGTGGCTACGAGCAGTACTTC
once,TRBV30,NA,TRBJ2-7,CAWRDNSPYEQYF,TGTGCCTGGAGGGATAACAGCCCCTACGAGCAGTACTTC
NA,TRBV7-9,NA,TRBJ2-2,CASSTTASGELFF,TGTGCCAGCAGCACAACAGCCTCCGGGGAGCTGTTTTTT
NA,TRBV2,TRBD2,TRBJ2-7,CASRGDGHYEQYF,TGTGCCAGCCGGGGGGACGGACACTACGAGCAGTACTTC
NA,TRBV27,NA,TRBJ2-6,CASTQGYGANVLTF,TGTGCCAGCACACAGGGTTACGGGGCCAACGTCCTGACTTTC
NA,TRBV28,NA,TRBJ2-1,CASSFSGAYNEQFF,TGTGCCAGCAGTTTTAGCGGTGCCTACAATGAGCAGTTCTTC
NA,TRBV7-3,NA,TRBJ1-3,CASSPTGSGNTIYF,TGTGCCAGCAGCCCGACAGGCTCTGGAAACACCATATATTTT
NA,TRBV6-6,NA,TRBJ1-5,CASSYLGKASNQPQHF,TGTGCCAGCAGTTACCTCGGGAAGGCTAGCAATCAGCCCCAGCATTTT
NA,TRBV6-5,NA,TRBJ1-1,CATGRAPGTEAFF,TGTGCCACCGGGAGGGCCCCGGGTACTGAAGCTTTCTTT
NA,TRBV28,NA,TRBJ1-1,CASSLYTGSYTEAFF,TGTGCCAGCAGTTTATACACAGGGAGTTACACTGAAGCTTTCTTT
NA,TRBV28,TRBD1,TRBJ2-1,CASSISGTGVYNEQFF,TGTGCCAGCAGCATCTCCGGGACAGGGGTCTACAATGAGCAGTTCTTC
NA,TRBV5-1,NA,TRBJ2-1,CASSLSGLEQFF,TGCGCCAGCAGCTTAAGCGGGCTTGAGCAGTTCTTC
NA,TRBV5-4,NA,TRBJ2-5,CASSLTGVETQYF,TGTGCCAGCAGCTTAACGGGGGTCGAGACCCAGTACTTC
NA,TRBV2,NA,TRBJ2-2,CASSTRGASNTGELFF,TGTGCCAGCAGCACCAGGGGGGCCTCGAACACCGGGGAGCTGTTTTTT
NA,TRBV28,TRBD1,TRBJ1-4,CASSSYRQGATNEKLFF,TGTGCCAGCAGTTCCTATAGGCAGGGGGCGACTAATGAAAAACTGTTTTTT
once,TRBV28,NA,TRBJ1-5,CASSTFSLGNQPQHF,TGTGCCAGCAGTACCTTCAGCCTAGGCAATCAGCCCCAGCATTTT
once,TRBV19,NA,TRBJ1-4,CATAVRARDNEKLFF,TGTGCCACCGCGGTGAGGGCCCGGGATAATGAAAAACTGTTTTTT
NA,TRBV27,NA,TRBJ2-7,CASSTRTDEYEQYF,TGTGCCAGCAGTACGAGGACAGATGAGTACGAGCAGTACTTC
NA,TRBV29-1,NA,TRBJ2-7,CSVFFGQYEQYF,TGCAGCGTTTTCTTCGGACAGTACGAGCAGTACTTC
NA,TRBV5-4,NA,TRBJ2-3,CASSSIDRLDTQYF,TGTGCCAGCAGCTCCATCGACAGGTTAGATACGCAGTATTTT
NA,TRBV20-1,NA,TRBJ2-5,CSASGRETQYF,TGCAGTGCTAGCGGGAGAGAGACCCAGTACTTC
NA,TRBV14,TRBD2,TRBJ2-1,CASSQPRSGGGEQFF,TGTGCCAGCAGCCAGCCCAGGAGCGGGGGGGGCGAGCAGTTCTTC
NA,TRBV7-9,TRBD2,TRBJ2-3,CASSLGSGGRRTQYF,TGTGCCAGCAGCTTAGGATCGGGGGGTCGACGTACGCAGTATTTT
NA,TRBV4-2,TRBD1,TRBJ1-5,CASSQEALGSGGQGQPQHF,TGTGCCAGCAGCCAAGAAGCCCTGGGGTCAGGGGGTCAAGGGCAGCCCCAGCATTTT
NA,TRBV4-2,TRBD1,TRBJ2-5,CASSQGDRGVLGTQYF,TGTGCCAGCAGCCAAGGAGACAGGGGAGTACTGGGGACCCAGTACTTC
NA,TRBV28,NA,TRBJ2-5,CASSLIAHTSKQETQYF,TGTGCCAGCAGTTTAATTGCCCATACATCGAAACAAGAGACCCAGTACTTC
NA,TRBV2,NA,TRBJ1-1,CASSEARSPPNTEAFF,TGTGCCAGCAGTGAAGCGCGTTCACCCCCGAACACTGAAGCTTTCTTT
NA,TRBV5-4,TRBD2,TRBJ2-7,CASSLTSATYEQYF,TGTGCCAGCAGCTTGACTAGCGCGACCTACGAGCAGTACTTC
few,TRBV10-1,NA,TRBJ2-7,CASSSGTQGSWYEQYF,TGCGCCAGCAGTTCCGGGACACAAGGGTCCTGGTACGAGCAGTACTTC
NA,TRBV14,TRBD2,TRBJ2-1,CASSQGPLAGGYSYNEQFF,TGTGCCAGCAGCCAAGGTCCCCTAGCGGGGGGTTACTCCTACAATGAGCAGTTCTTC
NA,TRBV7-9,TRBD1,TRBJ1-4,CASSHIPGQGSSEKLFF,TGTGCCAGCAGCCATATACCGGGACAGGGGTCGAGTGAAAAACTGTTTTTT
NA,TRBV15,TRBD1,TRBJ2-1,CATSRPPTGSSYNEQFF,TGTGCCACCAGCAGACCACCGACAGGGAGCTCCTACAATGAGCAGTTCTTC